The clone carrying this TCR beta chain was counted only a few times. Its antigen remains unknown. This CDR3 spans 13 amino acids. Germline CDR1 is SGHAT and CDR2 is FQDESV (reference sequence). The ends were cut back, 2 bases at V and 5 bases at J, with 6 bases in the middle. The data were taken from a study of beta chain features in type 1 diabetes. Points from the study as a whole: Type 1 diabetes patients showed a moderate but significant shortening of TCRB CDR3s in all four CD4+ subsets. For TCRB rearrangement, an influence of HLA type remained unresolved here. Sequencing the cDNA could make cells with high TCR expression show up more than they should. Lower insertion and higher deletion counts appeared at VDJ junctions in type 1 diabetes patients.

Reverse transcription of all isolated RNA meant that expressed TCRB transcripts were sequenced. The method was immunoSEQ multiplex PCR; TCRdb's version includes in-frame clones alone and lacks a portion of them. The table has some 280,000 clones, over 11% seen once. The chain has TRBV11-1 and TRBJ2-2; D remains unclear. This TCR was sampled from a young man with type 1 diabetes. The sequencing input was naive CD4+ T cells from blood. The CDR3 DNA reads TGTGCCAGCAGCTTACTGGAGACCGGGGAGCTGTTTTTT. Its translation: CASSLLETGELFF.